The source of this T cell receptor beta chain is a study of control samples from healthy donors and cancer patients. The data were produced by immunoSEQ multiplex PCR, yet TCRdb's version contains in-frame clones alone and is incomplete. The repertoire holds 150,000 or so clones, with 85% to 95% as singletons. The V gene's germline CDR1 is SNHLY and CDR2 FYNNEI. The length of the CDR3 is 14 residues. V was cut by 7 bases and J by 0 bases, with 12 bases left in between. Material for sequencing was PBMCs. This chain joins TRBV2 and TRBJ1-2; D ambiguous. This receptor was obtained from a man in his 60s with colorectal cancer. CDR3 in amino acids: CASTVQLTNYGYTF. In DNA, the CDR3 is TGTGCCAGCACTGTACAGCTCACTAACTATGGCTACACCTTC.